One and the same sample provided the 10 T cell receptor beta chains below, sequenced in a study of blood T cell repertoires in COVID-19. Libraries were prepared by immunoSEQ multiplex PCR; TCRdb keeps only in-frame clonotypes and omits some of them. The sample includes 240,000 or so clones, approximately 85% of them seen just once. The sample comprised peripheral blood. Receptors were obtained from a woman aged 30 to 39 with acute or convalescent COVID-19.

The chain recombines TRBV24-1 with TRBJ2-1, with 12 nucleotides matching TRBD1. The CDR3 runs 15 residues. Germline CDR1 and CDR2: KGHDR and SFDVKD. With 5 bases clipped from V and 8 bases from J, the junction kept 6 bases outside the gene matches. This chain's CDR3 is CATSAGTGGRDEQFF. The DNA of the CDR3 is TGTGCCACCAGTGCGGGGACAGGGGGCCGGGATGAGCAGTTCTTC.

This rearrangement joins TRBV19 to TRBJ2-5; 7 bases align to TRBD2. The CDR3 totals 16 residues. V lost 3 bases to trimming and J lost 5 bases; unmatched junction nucleotides: 12. The germline CDR1 and CDR2 sequences are LNHDA and SQIVND (reference sequence). DNA for the CDR3: TGTGCCAGTAGTATCCCGGGAGGCGTCCTCGGGGAGACCCAGTACTTC. Its translation is CASSIPGGVLGETQYF.

This chain uses TRBV2 with TRBJ2-1; D might be TRBD2 (6 bases). Germline V CDR1 and CDR2: SNHLY, FYNNEI. This CDR3 is built from 13 residues. V was trimmed by 5 bases and J by 10 bases, leaving 15 bases between them. CDR3 nucleotide sequence: TGTGCCAGCAGTCTTACTAGTGCGGGGGAGCAGTTCTTC. The encoded protein is CASSLTSAGEQFF.

This clone showed up just a few times. The chain links TRBV10-1 to TRBJ2-1, with 8 nucleotides matching TRBD2. CDR1 is WNHNN and CDR2 is SYGVQD in the germline V gene (reference sequence). The CDR3 is 14 residues long. Trimming took 6 bases from V and 9 from J; bases not matched to a gene: 10. CDR3 amino acids: CASSPSGTSFEQFF. The CDR3 DNA is TGCGCCAGCAGCCCCAGCGGGACTAGTTTTGAGCAGTTCTTC.

As regards this clone: Other DNA sequences from this sample encode an identical CDR3 as well. The J gene is TRBJ2-2, the V gene TRBV11-2, with D uncertain. Between the trimmed V and J ends, which lost 1 base and 2 bases, there was a span of 8 bases. Looked up from germline, CDR1 is SGHAT and CDR2 is FQNNGV. The CDR3 is made up of 15 amino acids. In nucleotides, the CDR3 is TGTGCCAGCAGCTTAGTGACACAAAACACCGGGGAGCTGTTTTTT. Encoded protein: CASSLVTQNTGELFF.

The chain links TRBV4-2 to TRBJ2-1; 11 bases line up with TRBD2. The J segment lost 2 bases and the V segment lost 3 bases, leaving 3 bases of the junction unmatched. This CDR3 spans 16 amino acids. The germline V gene has CDR1 LGHNA and CDR2 YNFKEQ. The CDR3, as DNA: TGTGCCAGCAGCCAGGTACTAGCGGGAGCCTACAATGAGCAGTTCTTC. Translation: CASSQVLAGAYNEQFF.

The chain combines TRBV19 with TRBJ2-3, with no clear D. CDR1 LNHDA and CDR2 SQIVND come from the germline V gene (reference sequence). The CDR3 totals 14 residues. Trimming took off 4 bases at V and 9 bases at J, with 17 bases between the two ends. The CDR3 DNA is TGTGCCAGTAGTAGTGGAGCTGTCCCTGGAACGCAGTATTTT. Translated, it gives CASSSGAVPGTQYF.

This chain links TRBV30 with TRBJ2-5; 10 bases match TRBD2. CDR1 and CDR2 (germline): GTSNPN, SVGIG (reference sequence). CDR3 size: 13 residues. Trimming took 2 bases from V and 5 from J; bases not matched to a gene: 2. CDR3 sequence (DNA): TGTGCCTGGAGTAGCGGGAGGGCGGAGACCCAGTACTTC. Residues: CAWSSGRAETQYF.

This clone came up once. The gene calls are TRBV19 and TRBJ2-2, with a tentative D call TRBD1 (5 bases). The CDR3 has 15 residues. The V end was cut by 3 bases, the J end by 1 base, with 9 bases between. CDR1 is LNHDA and CDR2 is SQIVND in the germline V gene (reference sequence). The CDR3 DNA follows: TGTGCCAGTAGTATCACCCAGGGGAACACCGGGGAGCTGTTTTTT. This gives the protein CASSITQGNTGELFF.

This clone was observed a handful of times. The V call is TRBV7-9, the J call TRBJ2-1; D might be TRBD2 (6 bases). CDR1 is SEHNR and CDR2 is FQNEAQ in the germline V gene (reference sequence). V was trimmed by 1 base and J by 6 bases, leaving 13 bases between them. The CDR3 is 15 residues long. CDR3: CASSLGRGSGNEQFF. The CDR3, as DNA: TGTGCCAGCAGCTTAGGACGGGGGAGCGGCAATGAGCAGTTCTTC.